The 21 T cell receptor beta chains below were found in one sample sequenced in a study of shared clonotypes between healthy human individuals. Assay used: immunoSEQ multiplex PCR; TCRdb lists only in-frame clones, some missing. This sample has 1,100,000 or so clones; about 84% occur once, and the top ten carry 0.5% to 0.6%. The sequenced sample consisted of memory CD4+ T cells from PBMCs. Indicated subset: CD45RA-negative fraction. The receptors stem from a man younger than 30 in good health. Some clones in this sample may be carry-over from other donors' samples.

This clone has just a few counts. The chain employs TRBV30 and TRBJ1-5; D remains ambiguous. CDR1 and CDR2 (germline): GTSNPN, SVGIG (reference sequence). This CDR3 region has 14 residues. V was shortened by 0 bases and J by 5 bases, with 11 bases between the two germline ends. The CDR3 coding sequence is TGTGCCTGGAGTGTATACAGTCAGGATCAGCCCCAGCATTTT. Protein product: CAWSVYSQDQPQHF.

The sample holds a few counts of this clone. This chain uses TRBV2 with TRBJ1-1, with TRBD1 as a possible D gene (5 bases). This CDR3 contains 14 residues. Per the germline V gene, CDR1 is SNHLY and CDR2 is FYNNEI. Trimming left V 6 bases short and J 4 bases short, with 15 bases between. The CDR3 DNA sequence: TGTGCCAGCAGCTCCTTATGGGGGAGCACTGAAGCTTTCTTT. Translated, it gives CASSSLWGSTEAFF. The entire variable domain, with the rest obtained from reference TRBV2 and TRBJ1-1, is as follows: EPEVTQTPSHQVTQMGQEVILRCVPISNHLYFYWYRQILGQKVEFLVSFYNNEISEKSEIFDDQFSVERPDGSNFTLKIRSTKLEDSAMYFCASSSLWGSTEAFFGQGTRLTVV.

This chain links TRBV5-4 with TRBJ2-1, with a weak D call TRBD1 (5 bases). Germline lookup yields CDR1 SGHNT and CDR2 YYREEE (reference sequence). V was clipped by 4 bases and J by 0 bases, with 14 bases between them. The CDR3 is 16 amino acids. CDR3 region: CASSGQSRGSYNEQFF. CDR3 in DNA: TGTGCCAGCAGCGGACAATCTAGAGGCTCCTACAATGAGCAGTTCTTC.

The chain combines TRBV15 with TRBJ1-4, with D uncertain. This CDR3 contains 12 residues. The V and J ends lost 0 bases and 9 bases respectively, with 5 bases between them. Germline V gives CDR1 LNHNV, CDR2 YYDKDF (reference sequence). The CDR3 protein is CATSRDGKKLFF. The CDR3 nucleotides are TGTGCCACCAGCAGAGATGGGAAAAAACTGTTTTTT.

The gene calls are TRBV7-2 and TRBJ2-1, with D hard to call. Germline assignment: CDR1 SGHTA and CDR2 FQGNSA. The CDR3 totals 15 residues. Trimming removed 6 bases from V and 5 bases from J, with 17 bases in between. CDR3 in amino acids: CASRNWVGGHNEQFF. In nucleotides, the CDR3 is TGTGCCAGCAGGAACTGGGTGGGTGGGCACAATGAGCAGTTCTTC.

This chain connects TRBV4-1 to TRBJ2-2, with a weak D call TRBD2 (6 bases). From germline, CDR1 is MGHRA and CDR2 YSYEKL. The CDR3 consists of 16 residues. V was pared by 4 bases and J by 2 bases, with 14 bases between. The CDR3 sequence is CASSPTRGANTGELFF. The DNA for the CDR3 is TGCGCCAGCAGCCCTACGCGGGGAGCTAACACCGGGGAGCTGTTTTTT.

The rearrangement joins TRBV2 to TRBJ2-5; a possible D gene is TRBD2 (7 bases). Matching the DNA end better, TRBJ2-7 makes the J call doubtful. CDR1 and CDR2 (germline): SNHLY, FYNNEI. This CDR3 is 15 amino acids long. CDR3 DNA: TGTGCCAGCGCTATGGGGGGGGCGCCCCGGTACGAGCAGTACTTC. It encodes CASAMGGAPRYEQYF.

This clone was detected only a few times. The chain has TRBV7-2 and TRBJ1-2; 8 bases map to TRBD1. This CDR3 has 15 amino acids. Germline CDR1 is SGHTA and CDR2 is FQGNSA. Trimming cost V 0 bases and J 8 bases; bases outside gene matches: 8. CDR3 nucleotide sequence: TGTGCCAGCAGCTTAGCTCGGCAGGGGGCAGTCGGCTACACCTTC. Protein: CASSLARQGAVGYTF.

As DNA, the CDR3 is TGTGCCAGCCGCCCCGCGGCGGGAGAGTCAGATACGCAGTATTTT. Translating it yields CASRPAAGESDTQYF. This chain links TRBV2 with TRBJ2-3, with 7 nucleotides matching TRBD2. Germline values: CDR1 SNHLY, CDR2 FYNNEI. The CDR3 spans 15 residues. Losses at the gene ends were 8 bases for V and 4 bases for J; bases not matched to a gene: 12.

CDR3 residues: CASTPSPGREQYF. CDR3 DNA sequence: TGTGCCAGCACCCCGTCCCCGGGACGGGAGCAGTACTTC. V gene TRBV6-6 combines with J gene TRBJ2-7; D is possibly TRBD1 or TRBD2 (5 bases each). Germline-derived CDR1 and CDR2 are MNHNY and SVGAGI (reference sequence). The length of the CDR3 is 13 residues. Trimming stripped 7 bases from V and 7 bases from J, with 17 bases between.

The chain joins TRBV7-9 to TRBJ1-4; D is ambiguous. There are 15 residues in the CDR3. The germline V gene has CDR1 SEHNR and CDR2 FQNEAQ (reference sequence). V was shortened by 5 bases and J by 8 bases, with 18 bases between the two germline ends. CDR3 nucleotides: TGTGCCAGCAGCCTTGGTGGAGAGCTGCGCGAAAAACTGTTTTTT. Protein product: CASSLGGELREKLFF.

About this clone itself: At one boundary the junction diverges from the germline segment, which might be a read error. The J gene is TRBJ2-7, the V gene TRBV18, with D hard to call. Germline lookup yields CDR1 KGHSH and CDR2 LQKENI. The CDR3 is made up of 13 amino acids. This CDR3 is CASSPPERLGQYF. In DNA form, the CDR3 reads TGTGCCAGCTCGCCACCAGAAAGGTTAGGGCAGTACTTC.

The rearrangement links TRBV5-4 to TRBJ2-6; D is undetermined. The CDR3 consists of 17 residues. Trimming left V 1 base short and J 4 bases short, with 15 bases between. The germline gives CDR1 SGHNT, CDR2 YYREEE (reference sequence). CDR3 protein: CASSLIVGISGANVLTF. As DNA, the CDR3 is TGTGCCAGCAGCTTGATCGTGGGGATCTCCGGGGCCAACGTCCTGACTTTC.

The chain couples TRBV4-2 to TRBJ2-7, with 8 bases matching TRBD2. Germline V lookup: CDR1 LGHNA, CDR2 YNFKEQ. Trimming took 1 base from V and 3 from J; bases not matched to a gene: 8. The CDR3 is 16 amino acids. The CDR3 sequence: CASSQAAGLDLYEQYF. CDR3 in DNA: TGTGCCAGCAGCCAAGCTGCGGGACTAGACCTCTACGAGCAGTACTTC.

This rearrangement joins TRBV4-2 to TRBJ2-7, with TRBD2 as a possible D gene (5 bases). This CDR3 comprises 14 residues. CDR1 and CDR2 (germline): LGHNA, YNFKEQ. V lost 1 base and J 3 bases, leaving 10 bases between the germline ends. The CDR3 loop is CASSQVSEYYEQYF. The DNA of the CDR3 is TGTGCCAGCAGCCAAGTTAGCGAGTACTACGAGCAGTACTTC.

This clone occurred once. The sample contains more than one DNA sequence encoding this CDR3. V usage is TRBV9 and J usage is TRBJ2-7; D unresolved. The CDR3 has 14 amino acids. Germline lookup yields CDR1 SGDLS and CDR2 YYNGEE. The V gene lost 0 bases and the J gene lost 1 base, with 8 bases spanning the gap. The DNA for the CDR3 is TGTGCCAGCAGCGTAGATTACGGTTCCTACGAGCAGTACTTC. Translating it yields CASSVDYGSYEQYF. Variable domain in full (rest from reference TRBV9 and TRBJ2-7): DSGVTQTPKHLITATGQRVTLRCSPRSGDLSVYWYQQSLDQGLQFLIQYYNGEERAKGNILERFSAQQFPDLHSELNLSSLELGDSALYFCASSVDYGSYEQYFGPGTRLTVT.

The CDR3 here is CAISELAGGGYTF. The CDR3 coding sequence is TGTGCCATCAGTGAGCTCGCAGGTGGTGGCTACACCTTC. This rearrangement joins TRBV10-3 to TRBJ1-2; no definite D call. The CDR3 is made up of 13 amino acids. Trimming left V 2 bases short and J 7 bases short, with 11 bases between. Germline V CDR1 and CDR2: ENHRY, SYGVKD.

Only one count was recorded for this clone. V gene TRBV7-6 combines with J gene TRBJ2-1; the D gene is possibly TRBD2 (6 bases). V was pared by 2 bases and J by 2 bases, with 13 bases between. Per the germline V gene, CDR1 is SGHVS and CDR2 is FNYEAQ. There are 16 residues in the CDR3. CDR3 residues: CASSLSPGVTYNEQFF. CDR3 sequence (DNA): TGTGCCAGCAGCTTATCCCCGGGGGTCACCTACAATGAGCAGTTCTTC.

The rearrangement joins TRBV11-2 to TRBJ1-4; a weak D match, TRBD1 (5 bases). The CDR3 totals 16 residues. V was pared by 5 bases and J by 7 bases, with 20 bases between. Germline lookup yields CDR1 SGHAT and CDR2 FQNNGV. The CDR3 region is CASSPARGGLGEKLFF. In DNA, the CDR3 is TGTGCCAGCAGCCCCGCCCGGGGGGGGTTGGGTGAAAAACTGTTTTTT.

This clone was counted between two and nine times. This chain links TRBV7-8 with TRBJ1-3; D remains ambiguous. The V and J ends lost 8 bases and 0 bases respectively, with 11 bases between them. The CDR3 sequence is 14 residues long. Looked up from germline, CDR1 is SGHVS and CDR2 is FQNEAQ. For the CDR3, the DNA is TGTGCCAGCGGATCCCCCAGCTCTGGAAACACCATATATTTT. Translated, it gives CASGSPSSGNTIYF.

V is TRBV2 and J is TRBJ2-2; D ambiguous. This CDR3 has 15 amino acids. Deletions cut 6 bases from V and 0 bases from J, with 11 bases between. Germline CDR1 reads SNHLY; CDR2 reads FYNNEI. The CDR3 DNA reads as TGTGCCAGCAGCACACGGAGCCCGAACACCGGGGAGCTGTTTTTT. Translated: CASSTRSPNTGELFF.